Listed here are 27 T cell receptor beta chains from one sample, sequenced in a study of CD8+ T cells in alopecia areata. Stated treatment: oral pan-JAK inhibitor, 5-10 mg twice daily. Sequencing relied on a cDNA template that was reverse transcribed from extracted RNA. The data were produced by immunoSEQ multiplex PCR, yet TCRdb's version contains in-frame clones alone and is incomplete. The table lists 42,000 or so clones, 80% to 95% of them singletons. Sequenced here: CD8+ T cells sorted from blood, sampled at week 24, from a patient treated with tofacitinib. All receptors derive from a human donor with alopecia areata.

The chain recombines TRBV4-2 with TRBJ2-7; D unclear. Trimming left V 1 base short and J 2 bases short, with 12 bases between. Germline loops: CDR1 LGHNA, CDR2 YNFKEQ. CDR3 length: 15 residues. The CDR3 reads CASSQAIDGTYEQYF. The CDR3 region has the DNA TGTGCCAGCAGCCAAGCGATAGATGGGACCTACGAGCAGTACTTC.

The CDR3 sequence is CASSEHGRVSPYNEQFF. DNA of the CDR3: TGTGCCAGCAGTGAACATGGGCGGGTTTCCCCATACAATGAGCAGTTCTTC. The chain recombines TRBV2 with TRBJ2-1; possible D gene TRBD2, 5 bases. V lost 2 bases and J lost 4, with 18 bases in between. The CDR3 has 17 amino acids. Germline values: CDR1 SNHLY, CDR2 FYNNEI.

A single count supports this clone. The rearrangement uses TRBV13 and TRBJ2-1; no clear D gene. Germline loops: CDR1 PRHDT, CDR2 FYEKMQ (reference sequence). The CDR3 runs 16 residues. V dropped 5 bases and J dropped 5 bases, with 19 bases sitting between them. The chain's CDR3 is CASSARAKEWDNEQFF. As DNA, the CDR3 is TGTGCCAGCAGCGCCCGTGCGAAGGAGTGGGACAATGAGCAGTTCTTC.

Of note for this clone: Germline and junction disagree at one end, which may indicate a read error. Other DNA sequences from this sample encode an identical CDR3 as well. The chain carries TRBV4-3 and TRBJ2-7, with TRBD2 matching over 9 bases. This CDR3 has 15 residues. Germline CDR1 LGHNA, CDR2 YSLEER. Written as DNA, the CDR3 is TGCGCCAGCAGCCAGGACGGCGGGGGGGCCTACGAGCAGTACTTT. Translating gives CASSQDGGGAYEQYF.

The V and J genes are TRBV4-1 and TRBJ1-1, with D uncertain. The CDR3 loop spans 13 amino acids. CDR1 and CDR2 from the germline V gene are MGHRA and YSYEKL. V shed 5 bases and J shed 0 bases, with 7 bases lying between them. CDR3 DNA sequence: TGCGCCAGCAGCGAACGGGTGAACACTGAAGCTTTCTTT. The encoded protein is CASSERVNTEAFF.

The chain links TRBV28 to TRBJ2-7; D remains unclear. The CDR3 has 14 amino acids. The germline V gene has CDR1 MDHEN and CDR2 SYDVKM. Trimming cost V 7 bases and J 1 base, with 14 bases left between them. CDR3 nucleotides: TGTGCCAGCACCTCAACGGCGAGGTCCTACGAGCAGTACTTC. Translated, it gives CASTSTARSYEQYF.

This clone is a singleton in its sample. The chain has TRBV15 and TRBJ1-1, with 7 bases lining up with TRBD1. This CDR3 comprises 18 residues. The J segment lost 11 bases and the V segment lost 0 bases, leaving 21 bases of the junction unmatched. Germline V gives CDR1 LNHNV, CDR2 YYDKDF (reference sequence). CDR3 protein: CATSRDRSLLAGGTWAFF. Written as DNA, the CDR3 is TGTGCCACCAGCAGAGATCGAAGCTTGTTGGCAGGGGGGACTTGGGCTTTCTTT.

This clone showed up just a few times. CDR3 loop: CASSQDGVGAGNTDTQYF. In nucleotides, the CDR3 is TGCGCCAGCAGCCAAGATGGGGTCGGAGCGGGGAACACAGATACGCAGTATTTT. The rearrangement joins TRBV4-3 to TRBJ2-3, with 7 bases fitting TRBD2. Looked up from germline, CDR1 is LGHNA and CDR2 is YSLEER. The V gene end was trimmed by 0 bases and the J gene end by 2 bases; junction bases not matched to a gene: 11. The CDR3 contains 18 residues.

The CDR3: CASRLMGGDREAFF. The DNA for the CDR3 is TGTGCCAGTAGGCTAATGGGGGGGGACCGGGAAGCTTTCTTT. The genes are TRBV19 and TRBJ1-1, with TRBD1 as a possible D gene (5 bases). The CDR3 covers 14 residues. The ends were cut back, 6 bases at V and 8 bases at J, with 19 bases in the middle. The V gene's germline CDR1 is LNHDA and CDR2 SQIVND (reference sequence).

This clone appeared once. The DNA of the CDR3 is TGTGCCAGCAGTGCCCTCTCTGGGGCCAACGTCCTGACTTTC. It is translated as CASSALSGANVLTF. J is TRBJ2-6 and V is TRBV6-4, with D unresolved. This CDR3 contains 14 residues. The germline V gene encodes CDR1 MRHNA and CDR2 SNTAGT. V was cut by 4 bases and J by 0 bases, with 4 bases left in between.

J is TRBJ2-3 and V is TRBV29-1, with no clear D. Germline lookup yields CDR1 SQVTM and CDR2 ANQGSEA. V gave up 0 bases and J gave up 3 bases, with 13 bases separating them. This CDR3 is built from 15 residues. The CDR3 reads CSVEDLPFRTDTQYF. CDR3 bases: TGCAGCGTTGAAGATCTTCCGTTCCGGACAGATACGCAGTATTTT.

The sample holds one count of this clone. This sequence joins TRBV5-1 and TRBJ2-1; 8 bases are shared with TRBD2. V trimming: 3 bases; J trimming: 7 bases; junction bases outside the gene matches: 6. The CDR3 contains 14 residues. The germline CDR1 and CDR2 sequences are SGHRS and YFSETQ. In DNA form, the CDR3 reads TGCGCCAGCAGCTCGTTAGCGGGGTATAATGAGCAGTTCTTC. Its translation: CASSSLAGYNEQFF.

The CDR3 bases are TGCAGCGTTGTGTTATTCGGACTAGCGGGGGACTTCTACAATGAGCAGTTCTTC. Protein: CSVVLFGLAGDFYNEQFF. The chain uses TRBV29-1 and TRBJ2-1; 13 bases align to TRBD2. CDR1 and CDR2 (germline): SQVTM, ANQGSEA. V shed 4 bases, J shed 3 bases, and the junction held 12 bases outside the gene matches. The CDR3 runs to 18 residues.

The CDR3 DNA reads TGTGCCAGCTCCCCCGGGACAGGCCACAATGAGCAGTTCTTC. It yields the protein CASSPGTGHNEQFF. This sequence joins TRBV28 and TRBJ2-1, with 8 bases matching TRBD1. The germline V gene has CDR1 MDHEN and CDR2 SYDVKM. The V segment lost 8 bases and the J segment 5 bases; nucleotides outside the gene matches: 8. This CDR3 is built from 14 residues.

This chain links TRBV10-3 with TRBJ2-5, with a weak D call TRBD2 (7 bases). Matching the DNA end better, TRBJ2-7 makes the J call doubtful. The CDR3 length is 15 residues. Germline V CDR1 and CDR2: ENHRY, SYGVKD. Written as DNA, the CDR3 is TGTGCCATCAGTGAGTCGAGGGGGGGACTCTACGAGCAGTACTTC. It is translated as CAISESRGGLYEQYF.

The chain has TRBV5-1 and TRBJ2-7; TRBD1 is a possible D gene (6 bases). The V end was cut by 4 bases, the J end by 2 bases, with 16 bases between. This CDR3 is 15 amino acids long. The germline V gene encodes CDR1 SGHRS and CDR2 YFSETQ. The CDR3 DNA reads TGCGCCAGCAGCCCAGGCCGGGACAATGCCTACGAGCAGTACTTC. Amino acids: CASSPGRDNAYEQYF.

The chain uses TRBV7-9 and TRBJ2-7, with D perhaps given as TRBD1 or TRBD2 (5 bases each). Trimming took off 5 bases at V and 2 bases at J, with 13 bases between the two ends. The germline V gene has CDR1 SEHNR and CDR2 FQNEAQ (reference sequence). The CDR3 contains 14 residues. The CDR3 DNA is TGTGCCAGCAGCCCTGGGACCCAAGCCTACGAGCAGTACTTC. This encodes CASSPGTQAYEQYF.

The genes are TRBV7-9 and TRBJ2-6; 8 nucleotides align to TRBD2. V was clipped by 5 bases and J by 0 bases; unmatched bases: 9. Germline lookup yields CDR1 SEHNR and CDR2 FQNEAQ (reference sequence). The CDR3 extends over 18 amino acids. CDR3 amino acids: CASSPTGGVSSGANVLTF. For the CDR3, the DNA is TGTGCCAGCAGCCCGACGGGGGGGGTCTCCTCTGGGGCCAACGTCCTGACTTTC.

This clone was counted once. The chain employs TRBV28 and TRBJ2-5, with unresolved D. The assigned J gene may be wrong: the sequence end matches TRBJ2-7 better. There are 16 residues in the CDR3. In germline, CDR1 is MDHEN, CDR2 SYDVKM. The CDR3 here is CASSPSRSLEFYEQYF. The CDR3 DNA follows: TGTGCCAGCAGTCCAAGTAGGTCGCTTGAGTTCTACGAGCAGTACTTC.

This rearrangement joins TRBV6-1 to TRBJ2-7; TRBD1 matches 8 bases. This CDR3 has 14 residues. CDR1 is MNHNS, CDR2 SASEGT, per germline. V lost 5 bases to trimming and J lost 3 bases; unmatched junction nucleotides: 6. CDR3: CASSLGQGYYEQYF. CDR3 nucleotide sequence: TGTGCCAGCAGTCTTGGACAGGGCTACTACGAGCAGTACTTC.

The CDR3 region has the DNA TGTGCCAGCAGTTACCGAACCGTGGGACAGGGCTACGAGCAGTACTTC. Protein product: CASSYRTVGQGYEQYF. The chain combines TRBV6-5 with TRBJ2-7; 9 nucleotides align to TRBD1. The length of the CDR3 is 16 residues. The V gene's germline CDR1 is MNHEY and CDR2 SVGAGI. V trimming: 2 bases; J trimming: 3 bases; junction bases outside the gene matches: 8.

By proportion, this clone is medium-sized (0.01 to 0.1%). In DNA form, the CDR3 reads TGTGCCAGCAGTGTGACAGGGGAAGGCGGCAATGAGCAGTTCTTC. The encoded protein is CASSVTGEGGNEQFF. This chain connects TRBV6-1 to TRBJ2-1; 8 bases match TRBD1. This CDR3 has 15 amino acids. Germline V CDR1 and CDR2: MNHNS, SASEGT. Germline trimming cut 4 bases from V and 6 bases from J; bases unmatched to any gene: 8.

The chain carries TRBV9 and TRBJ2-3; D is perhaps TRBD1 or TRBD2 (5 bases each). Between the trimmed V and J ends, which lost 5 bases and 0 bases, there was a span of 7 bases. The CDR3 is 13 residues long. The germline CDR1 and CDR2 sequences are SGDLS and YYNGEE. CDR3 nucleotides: TGTGCCAGCAGTGGGGACAGCACAGATACGCAGTATTTT. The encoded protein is CASSGDSTDTQYF.

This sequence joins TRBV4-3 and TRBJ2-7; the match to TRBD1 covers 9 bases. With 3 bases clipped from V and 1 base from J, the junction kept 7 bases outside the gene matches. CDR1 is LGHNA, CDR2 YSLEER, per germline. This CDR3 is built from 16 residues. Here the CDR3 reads CASSQRTGESSYEQYF. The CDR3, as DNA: TGCGCCAGCAGCCAGAGGACAGGGGAGAGTTCCTACGAGCAGTACTTC.

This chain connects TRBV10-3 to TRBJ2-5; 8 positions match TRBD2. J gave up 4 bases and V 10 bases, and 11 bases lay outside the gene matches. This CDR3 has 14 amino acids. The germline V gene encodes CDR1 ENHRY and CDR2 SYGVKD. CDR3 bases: TGTGCCACCTCCGGGACTAGTTATTCAGAGACCCAGTACTTC. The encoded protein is CATSGTSYSETQYF.

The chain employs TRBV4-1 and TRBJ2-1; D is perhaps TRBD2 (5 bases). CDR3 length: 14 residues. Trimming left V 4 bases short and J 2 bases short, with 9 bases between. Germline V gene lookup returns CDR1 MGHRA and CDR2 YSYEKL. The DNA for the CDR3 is TGCGCCAGCAGCCCCCGGGATCCCTACAATGAGCAGTTCTTC. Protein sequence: CASSPRDPYNEQFF.

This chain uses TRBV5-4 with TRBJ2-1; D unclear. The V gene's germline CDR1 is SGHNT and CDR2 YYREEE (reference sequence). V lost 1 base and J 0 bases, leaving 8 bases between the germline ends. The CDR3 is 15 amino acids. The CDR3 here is CASSLSLSSYNEQFF. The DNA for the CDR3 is TGTGCCAGCAGCTTGAGTCTCAGCTCCTACAATGAGCAGTTCTTC.